One sample yielded the 27 T cell receptor beta chains listed below, sequenced in a study of radiotherapy plus CTLA-4 blockade in lung cancer. Sequencing used immunoSEQ multiplex PCR; TCRdb keeps in-frame clones, though not all of them. The sample includes 45,000 to 55,000 clones, 70% to 80% of them seen just once. Here the sequenced sample was peripheral blood, taken from a patient treated with radiotherapy plus ipilimumab. Receptors were obtained from a human donor with non-small cell lung cancer who had stable disease on radiotherapy plus ipilimumab.

V and J are TRBV7-2 and TRBJ2-7, with D tentatively TRBD1 or TRBD2 (5 bases each). This CDR3 comprises 16 residues. V was trimmed by 5 bases and J by 6 bases, leaving 23 bases between them. Germline V gene lookup returns CDR1 SGHTA and CDR2 FQGNSA. The CDR3 spells CASSGLTRDGSLEQYV. For the CDR3, the DNA is TGTGCCAGCAGCGGGTTGACCAGGGACGGCTCCCTCGAGCAGTACGTC.

CDR3 in amino acids: CASSLQGDKFHF. DNA of the CDR3: TGTGCCAGCAGCTTACAGGGGGACAAGTTCCACTTT. The V and J genes are TRBV5-4 and TRBJ1-6, with 8 nucleotides matching TRBD1. Germline V gene sequence: CDR1 SGHNT, CDR2 YYREEE (reference sequence). J lost 17 bases, V lost 2 bases, and 6 bases had no gene match. CDR3 length equals 12 residues.

The V call is TRBV28, the J call TRBJ2-5, with 8 bases aligning to TRBD2. The CDR3 has 13 amino acids. The V and J ends lost 6 bases and 5 bases, in that order; junction bases with no gene match: 5. Per the germline V gene, CDR1 is MDHEN and CDR2 is SYDVKM. The CDR3 sequence: CASSLGGGETQYF. The CDR3 DNA follows: TGTGCCAGCAGCCTCGGGGGGGGTGAGACCCAGTACTTC.

The chain has TRBV7-2 and TRBJ2-1; unclear D gene. The CDR3 sequence is 14 residues long. Germline V gene lookup returns CDR1 SGHTA and CDR2 FQGNSA. Trimming pared 6 bases from V and 1 base from J, leaving 10 bases between. The CDR3 is CASSPDGSYNEQFF. In DNA form, the CDR3 reads TGTGCCAGCAGTCCCGACGGTTCCTACAATGAGCAGTTCTTC. Looking up the rest from reference TRBV7-2 and TRBJ2-1 gives the full variable domain: GAGVSQSPSNKVTEKGKDVELRCDPISGHTALYWYRQSLGQGLEFLIYFQGNSAPDKSGLPSDRFSAERTGGSVSTLTIQRTQQEDSAVYLCASSPDGSYNEQFFGPGTRLTVL.

The chain couples TRBV2 to TRBJ1-1; 8 positions agree with TRBD1. This CDR3 region has 14 residues. The trim removed 8 bases at V and 3 bases at J, leaving 8 bases unmatched. Germline V gene lookup returns CDR1 SNHLY and CDR2 FYNNEI. Here the CDR3 reads CASAPTGGHTEAFF. The CDR3 region has the DNA TGTGCCAGCGCCCCTACAGGGGGTCACACTGAAGCTTTCTTT.

The rearrangement uses TRBV5-4 and TRBJ1-6, with a weak D call TRBD1 (5 bases). V lost 4 bases, J lost 5 bases, and 16 bases lay in between. This CDR3 spans 16 amino acids. CDR1 and CDR2 (germline): SGHNT, YYREEE (reference sequence). CDR3 sequence: CASSSGTAGDNSPLHF. In DNA, the CDR3 is TGTGCCAGCAGCAGTGGGACGGCGGGGGATAATTCACCCCTCCACTTT.

V is TRBV28 and J is TRBJ1-6; 7 nucleotides align to TRBD1. The germline CDR1 and CDR2 sequences are MDHEN and SYDVKM. The trim removed 6 bases at V and 11 bases at J, leaving 10 bases unmatched. This CDR3 comprises 14 residues. The CDR3 DNA is TGTGCCAGCAGCCCCCGGACAGGCCATCCACCCCTCCACTTT. Its protein product is CASSPRTGHPPLHF.

The rearrangement uses TRBV20-1 and TRBJ2-7; 7 nucleotides match TRBD2. This CDR3 is 11 amino acids long. Germline-derived CDR1 and CDR2 are DFQATT and SNEGSKA (reference sequence). Losses at the gene ends were 3 bases for V and 4 bases for J; bases not matched to a gene: 0. The chain's CDR3 is CSARGGYEQYF. The CDR3 DNA is TGCAGTGCTAGGGGGGGGTACGAGCAGTACTTC.

The V call is TRBV5-1, the J call TRBJ2-3; D not certain. Germline V gives CDR1 SGHRS, CDR2 YFSETQ. V lost 0 bases and J lost 2, with 4 bases in between. This CDR3 is built from 13 residues. CDR3 DNA: TGCGCCAGCAGCTTGGATAACACAGATACGCAGTATTTT. Translating gives CASSLDNTDTQYF.

The chain uses TRBV29-1 and TRBJ1-5; possible D gene TRBD1, 6 bases. Per germline, CDR1 SQVTM and CDR2 ANQGSEA. The CDR3 runs to 14 residues. With 5 bases removed from V and 4 bases from J, the gap between germline ends came to 15 bases. CDR3 sequence (DNA): TGCAGCGTTCTTGATTTACAGGGAAATCAGCCCCAGCATTTT. It is translated as CSVLDLQGNQPQHF.

The chain recombines TRBV6-5 with TRBJ1-2; D might be TRBD1 (6 bases). The germline gives CDR1 MNHEY, CDR2 SVGAGI. The CDR3 is 14 residues long. The ends were cut back, 7 bases at V and 4 bases at J, with 16 bases in the middle. The CDR3 nucleotides are TGTGCCAGCACCGAAAGGGGGGCGAGCTATGGCTACACCTTC. Translation: CASTERGASYGYTF.

This clone showed up just once. This sequence joins TRBV19 and TRBJ1-1; TRBD1 matches at 9 bases. With 4 bases clipped from V and 2 bases from J, the junction kept 5 bases outside the gene matches. The CDR3 spans 15 residues. Germline CDR1 is LNHDA and CDR2 is SQIVND (reference sequence). The CDR3 spells CASSTRGQGNTEAFF. The DNA of the CDR3 is TGTGCCAGTAGTACCCGGGGACAGGGTAACACTGAAGCTTTCTTT.

The chain uses TRBV6-1 and TRBJ2-7; D perhaps matches TRBD1 (5 bases). The CDR3 spans 14 residues. Trimming removed 2 bases from V and 1 base from J, with 9 bases in between. The germline gives CDR1 MNHNS, CDR2 SASEGT. The CDR3 sequence: CASSESQGSYEQYV. The CDR3 DNA reads as TGTGCCAGCAGTGAAAGCCAGGGATCCTACGAGCAGTACGTC.

This clone was seen a handful of times. The J gene is TRBJ2-2, the V gene TRBV7-9, with 10 bases that match TRBD1. CDR1 SEHNR and CDR2 FQNEAQ come from the germline V gene (reference sequence). The V and J ends lost 4 bases and 4 bases, in that order; junction bases with no gene match: 3. The CDR3 sequence is 15 residues long. The CDR3: CASSSDRGRTGELFF. Written as DNA, the CDR3 is TGTGCCAGCAGCTCCGACAGGGGGCGCACCGGGGAGCTGTTTTTT.

The genes are TRBV7-8 and TRBJ1-1; no firm D call. Trimming removed 2 bases at V and 12 bases at J, with 13 bases between. Per the germline V gene, CDR1 is SGHVS and CDR2 is FQNEAQ. The CDR3 sequence is 12 residues long. CDR3 in DNA: TGTGCCAGCAGCTTATCGAGTATAATAACTTTCTTT. It encodes CASSLSSIITFF.

The J gene is TRBJ1-5, the V gene TRBV19; TRBD1 might be the D (6 bases). The CDR3 covers 15 residues. Trimming cost V 6 bases and J 4 bases, with 16 bases left between them. Germline lookup yields CDR1 LNHDA and CDR2 SQIVND (reference sequence). CDR3 sequence reads: CASSRGREGNQPQHF. The CDR3 DNA reads as TGTGCCAGTAGCAGGGGCAGGGAGGGGAATCAGCCCCAGCATTTT.

This rearrangement joins TRBV2 to TRBJ2-7; TRBD1 agrees at 9 bases. CDR1 and CDR2 (germline): SNHLY, FYNNEI. The junction had 3 bases not matched to a gene; V was cut back by 9 bases and J by 6 bases. The CDR3 covers 11 residues. Here the CDR3 reads CARGQGSEQYV. The CDR3 DNA reads TGTGCCAGGGGACAGGGAAGCGAGCAGTACGTC.

The chain links TRBV10-2 to TRBJ1-1, with a possible D match to TRBD1 (6 bases). Between the trimmed V and J ends, which lost 4 bases and 7 bases, there was a span of 13 bases. Germline V CDR1 and CDR2: WSHSY, SAAADI. The CDR3 covers 13 residues. The CDR3 reads CASSGTGAIEAFF. CDR3 nucleotides: TGCGCCAGCAGTGGTACGGGGGCTATTGAAGCTTTCTTT.

The V and J genes are TRBV6-6 and TRBJ1-1; 9 nucleotides line up with TRBD1. The CDR3 spans 15 residues. CDR1 and CDR2 from the germline V gene are MNHNY and SVGAGI (reference sequence). J was trimmed by 11 bases and V by 0 bases; bases with no gene match: 10. The CDR3 DNA follows: TGTGCCAGCAGTTACTCGCATCCGGGACAGGGTGAGGCTTTCTTT. Translated: CASSYSHPGQGEAFF.

This clone is labeled as medium-sized. The chain has TRBV19 and TRBJ1-5, with D possibly matching TRBD1 (5 bases). Trimming shortened V by 3 bases and J by 7 bases, and 13 bases separated the two germline ends. The V gene's germline CDR1 is LNHDA and CDR2 SQIVND (reference sequence). The CDR3 covers 14 residues. CDR3: CASSIGPQGQPQHF. Here the CDR3 DNA reads TGTGCCAGTAGTATTGGGCCCCAGGGACAGCCCCAGCATTTT.

J is TRBJ1-1 and V is TRBV19; no clear D. This CDR3 spans 13 amino acids. V lost 2 bases and J lost 1, with 5 bases in between. Germline lookup yields CDR1 LNHDA and CDR2 SQIVND (reference sequence). CDR3 in amino acids: CASSISANTEAFF. DNA for the CDR3: TGTGCCAGTAGTATATCAGCGAACACTGAAGCTTTCTTT.

This rearrangement joins TRBV6-6 to TRBJ1-1; TRBD1 agrees at 9 bases. The CDR3 contains 12 residues. CDR1 MNHNY and CDR2 SVGAGI come from the germline V gene (reference sequence). The V segment lost 5 bases and the J segment 11 bases; nucleotides outside the gene matches: 6. CDR3 sequence: CASSRTGERAFF. In DNA, the CDR3 is TGTGCCAGCAGTAGGACAGGGGAGCGGGCTTTCTTT.

The J gene is TRBJ1-2, the V gene TRBV5-8; D unresolved. Per the germline V gene, CDR1 is SGHTS and CDR2 is YDEGEE. CDR3 size: 11 residues. Trimming took off 4 bases at V and 6 bases at J, with 7 bases between the two ends. The CDR3 coding sequence is TGTGCCAGCAGCCTTTGGGATGGCTACACCTTC. Its protein is CASSLWDGYTF.

This rearrangement joins TRBV2 to TRBJ2-7, with D tentatively TRBD1 or TRBD2 (5 bases each). CDR1 and CDR2 (germline): SNHLY, FYNNEI. V dropped 1 base and J dropped 2 bases, with 9 bases sitting between them. The CDR3 spans 14 residues. The CDR3 DNA is TGTGCCAGCAGTGAAGGGGACGGACCCTACGAGCAGTACGTC. Protein product: CASSEGDGPYEQYV.

This chain joins TRBV2 and TRBJ2-7; D is perhaps TRBD1 (5 bases). Germline assignment: CDR1 SNHLY and CDR2 FYNNEI. Trimming shortened V by 9 bases and J by 6 bases, and 9 bases separated the two germline ends. This CDR3 spans 10 amino acids. The CDR3 protein is CASGALEQYF. DNA of the CDR3: TGTGCCAGTGGGGCCCTCGAGCAGTACTTC.

A remark on this clone: Other DNA sequences in the same sample also yield this CDR3. The chain is built from TRBV5-1 and TRBJ2-5; 9 nucleotides align to TRBD1. With 0 bases clipped from V and 4 bases from J, the junction kept 4 bases outside the gene matches. Per germline, CDR1 SGHRS and CDR2 YFSETQ. This CDR3 contains 15 residues. The CDR3 nucleotides read TGCGCCAGCAGCTTGGGACAGGGGGGTGGAGAGACCCAGTACTTC. Protein: CASSLGQGGGETQYF.

This chain uses TRBV6-1 with TRBJ1-2; no definite D call. Trimming left V 6 bases short and J 3 bases short, with 5 bases between. CDR3 length: 11 residues. Germline loops: CDR1 MNHNS, CDR2 SASEGT. CDR3 DNA: TGTGCCAGCAGCAGCCACTATGGCTACACCTTC. It is translated as CASSSHYGYTF.